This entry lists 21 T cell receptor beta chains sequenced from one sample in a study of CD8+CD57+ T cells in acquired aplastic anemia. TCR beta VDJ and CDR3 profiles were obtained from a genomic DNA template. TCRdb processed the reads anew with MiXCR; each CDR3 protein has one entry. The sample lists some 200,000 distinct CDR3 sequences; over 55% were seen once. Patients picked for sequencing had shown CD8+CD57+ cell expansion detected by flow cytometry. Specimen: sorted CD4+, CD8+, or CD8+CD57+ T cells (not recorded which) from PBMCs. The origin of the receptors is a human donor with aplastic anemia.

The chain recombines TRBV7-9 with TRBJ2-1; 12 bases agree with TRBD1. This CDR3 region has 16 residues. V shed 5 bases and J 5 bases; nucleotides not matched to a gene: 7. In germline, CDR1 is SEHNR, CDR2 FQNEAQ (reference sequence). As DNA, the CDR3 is TGTGCCAGCAGCCCCGGGACAGGGGGCGTAAACAATGAGCAGTTCTTC. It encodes CASSPGTGGVNNEQFF.

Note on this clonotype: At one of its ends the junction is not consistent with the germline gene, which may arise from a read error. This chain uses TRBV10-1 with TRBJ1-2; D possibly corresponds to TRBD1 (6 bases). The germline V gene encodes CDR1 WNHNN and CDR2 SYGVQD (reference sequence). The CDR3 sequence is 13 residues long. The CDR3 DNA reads TGTGCCAGCAGCCAAGGGGACACCTATGGCTACACCTTC. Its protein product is CASSQGDTYGYTF.

CDR3 sequence: CASRTRGREGETQYF. The CDR3 DNA reads as TGTGCCAGCAGGACCAGGGGAAGAGAGGGGGAGACCCAGTACTTC. The chain recombines TRBV7-9 with TRBJ2-5; a weak D match, TRBD1 (6 bases). The germline V and J ends were trimmed by 6 bases and 5 bases, with 19 bases remaining between them. Germline V gene lookup returns CDR1 SEHNR and CDR2 FQNEAQ (reference sequence). This CDR3 comprises 15 residues.

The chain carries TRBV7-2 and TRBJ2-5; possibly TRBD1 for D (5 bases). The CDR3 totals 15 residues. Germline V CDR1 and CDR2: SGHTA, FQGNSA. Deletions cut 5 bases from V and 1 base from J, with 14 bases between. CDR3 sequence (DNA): TGTGCCAGCAGCCAAGTCCGACAGCTCCAAGAGACCCAGTACTTC. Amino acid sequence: CASSQVRQLQETQYF.

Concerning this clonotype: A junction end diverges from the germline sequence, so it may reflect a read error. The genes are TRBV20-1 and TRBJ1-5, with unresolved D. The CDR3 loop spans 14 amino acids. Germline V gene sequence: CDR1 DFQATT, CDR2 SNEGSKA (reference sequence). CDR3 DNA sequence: TGCAGTGCTAGAGATGAGTGTAGCAGTCAGCCCCAGCATTTT. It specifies CSARDECSSQPQHF.

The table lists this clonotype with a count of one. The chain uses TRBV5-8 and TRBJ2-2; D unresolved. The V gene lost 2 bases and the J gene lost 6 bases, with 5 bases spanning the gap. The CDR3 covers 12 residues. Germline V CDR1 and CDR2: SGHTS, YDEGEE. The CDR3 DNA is TGTGCCAGCAGCTTCATTGCCGGGGAGCTGTTTTTT. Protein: CASSFIAGELFF.

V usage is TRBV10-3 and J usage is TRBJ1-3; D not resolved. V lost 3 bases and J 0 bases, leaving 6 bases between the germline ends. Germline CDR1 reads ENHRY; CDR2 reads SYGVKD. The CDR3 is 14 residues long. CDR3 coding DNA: TGTGCCATCAGTGAATTAGTCTCTGGAAACACCATATATTTT. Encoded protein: CAISELVSGNTIYF.

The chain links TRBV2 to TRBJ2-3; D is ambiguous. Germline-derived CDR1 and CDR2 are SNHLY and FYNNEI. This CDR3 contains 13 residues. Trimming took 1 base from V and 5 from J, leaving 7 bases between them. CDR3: CASSEGGLDTQYF. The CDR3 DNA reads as TGTGCCAGCAGTGAAGGGGGTCTAGATACGCAGTATTTT.

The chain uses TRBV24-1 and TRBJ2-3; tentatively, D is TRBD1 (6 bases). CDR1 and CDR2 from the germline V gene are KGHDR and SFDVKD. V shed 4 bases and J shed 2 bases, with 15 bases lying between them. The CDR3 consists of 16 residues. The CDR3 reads CATSDRDTEYTDTQYF. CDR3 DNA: TGTGCCACCAGTGACAGGGACACGGAATACACAGATACGCAGTATTTT.

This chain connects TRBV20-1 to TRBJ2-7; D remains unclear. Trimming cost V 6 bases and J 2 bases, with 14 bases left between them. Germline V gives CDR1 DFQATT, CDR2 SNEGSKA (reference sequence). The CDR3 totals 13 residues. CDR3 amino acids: CSALPATTYEQYF. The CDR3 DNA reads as TGCAGTGCCCTGCCGGCCACCACCTACGAGCAGTACTTC.

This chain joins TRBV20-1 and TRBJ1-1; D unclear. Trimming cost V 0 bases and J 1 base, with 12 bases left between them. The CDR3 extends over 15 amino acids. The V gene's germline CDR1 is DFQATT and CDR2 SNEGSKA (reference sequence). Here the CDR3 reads CSARDVRRRNTEAFF. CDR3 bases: TGCAGTGCTAGAGACGTCCGCAGGAGGAACACTGAAGCTTTCTTT.

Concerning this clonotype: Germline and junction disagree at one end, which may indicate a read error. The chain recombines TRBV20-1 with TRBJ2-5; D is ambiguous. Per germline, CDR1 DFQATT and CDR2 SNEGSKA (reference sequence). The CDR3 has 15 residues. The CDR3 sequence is CGARDRVTSIETQYF. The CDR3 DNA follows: TGCGGTGCTAGAGATCGGGTCACGTCCATAGAGACCCAGTACTTC.

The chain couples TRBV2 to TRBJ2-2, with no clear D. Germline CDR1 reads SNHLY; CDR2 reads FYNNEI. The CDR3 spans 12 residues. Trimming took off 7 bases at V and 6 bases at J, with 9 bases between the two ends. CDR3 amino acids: CASTQLAGELFF. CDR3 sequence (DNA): TGTGCCAGCACCCAGTTAGCCGGGGAGCTGTTTTTT.

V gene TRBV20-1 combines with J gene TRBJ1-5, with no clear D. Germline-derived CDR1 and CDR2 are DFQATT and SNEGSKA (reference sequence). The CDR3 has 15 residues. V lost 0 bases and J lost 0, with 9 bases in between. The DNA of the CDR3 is TGCAGTGCTAGAGACGGAGGCCATAGCAATCAGCCCCAGCATTTT. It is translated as CSARDGGHSNQPQHF.

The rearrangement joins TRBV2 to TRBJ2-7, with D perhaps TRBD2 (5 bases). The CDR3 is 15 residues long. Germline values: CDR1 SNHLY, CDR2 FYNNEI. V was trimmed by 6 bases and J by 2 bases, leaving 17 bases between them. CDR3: CASSPPDGETYEQYF. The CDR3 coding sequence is TGTGCCAGCAGCCCCCCGGACGGGGAGACCTACGAGCAGTACTTC.

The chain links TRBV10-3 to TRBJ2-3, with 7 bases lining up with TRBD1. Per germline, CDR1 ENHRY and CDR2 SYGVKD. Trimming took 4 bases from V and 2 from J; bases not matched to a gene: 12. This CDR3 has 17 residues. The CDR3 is CAISGQGASHFTDTQYF. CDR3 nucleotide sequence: TGTGCCATCAGTGGACAGGGAGCCTCCCACTTCACAGATACGCAGTATTTT.

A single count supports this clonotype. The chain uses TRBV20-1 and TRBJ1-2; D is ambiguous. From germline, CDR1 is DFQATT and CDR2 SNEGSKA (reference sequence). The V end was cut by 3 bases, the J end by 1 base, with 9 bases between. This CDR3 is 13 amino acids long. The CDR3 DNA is TGCAGTGCTAGGACCTCGGATAACTATGGCTACACCTTC. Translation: CSARTSDNYGYTF.

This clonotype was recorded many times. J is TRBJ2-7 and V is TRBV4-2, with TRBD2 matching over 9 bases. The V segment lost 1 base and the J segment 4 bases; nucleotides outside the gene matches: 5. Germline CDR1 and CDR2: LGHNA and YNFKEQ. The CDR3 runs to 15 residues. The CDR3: CASSQGRGGYYEQYF. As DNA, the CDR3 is TGTGCCAGCAGCCAAGGGCGGGGGGGCTATTACGAGCAGTACTTC.

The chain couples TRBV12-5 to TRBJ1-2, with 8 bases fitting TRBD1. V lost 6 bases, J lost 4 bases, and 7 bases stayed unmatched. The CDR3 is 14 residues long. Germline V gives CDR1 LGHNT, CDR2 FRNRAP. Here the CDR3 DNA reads TGTGCTAGTGGAGCTCCCGGGACAGGCTATGGCTACACCTTC. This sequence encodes CASGAPGTGYGYTF.

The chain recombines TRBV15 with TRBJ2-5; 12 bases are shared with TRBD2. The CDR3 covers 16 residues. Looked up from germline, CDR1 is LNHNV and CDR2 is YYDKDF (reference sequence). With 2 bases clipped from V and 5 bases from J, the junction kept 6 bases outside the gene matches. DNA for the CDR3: TGTGCCACCAGCAGACCCCTAGCGGGGGGGCCCGAGACCCAGTACTTC. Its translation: CATSRPLAGGPETQYF.

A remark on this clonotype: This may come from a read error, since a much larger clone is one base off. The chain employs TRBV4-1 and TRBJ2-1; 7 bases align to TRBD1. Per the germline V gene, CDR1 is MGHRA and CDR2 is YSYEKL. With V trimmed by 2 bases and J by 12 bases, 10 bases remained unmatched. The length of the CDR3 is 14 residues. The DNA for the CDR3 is TGCGCCAGCAGCCAAAAGGGGGCAGGGTATGGGCAGTTCTTC. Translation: CASSQKGAGYGQFF.